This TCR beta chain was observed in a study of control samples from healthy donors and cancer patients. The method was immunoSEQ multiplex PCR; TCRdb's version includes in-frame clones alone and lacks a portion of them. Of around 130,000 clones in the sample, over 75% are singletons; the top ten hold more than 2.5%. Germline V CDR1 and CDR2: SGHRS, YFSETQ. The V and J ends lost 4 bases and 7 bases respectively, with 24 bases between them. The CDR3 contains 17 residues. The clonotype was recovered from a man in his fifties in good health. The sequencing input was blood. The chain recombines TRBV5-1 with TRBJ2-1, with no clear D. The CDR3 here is CASSPALGQVGGNEQFF. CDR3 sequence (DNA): TGCGCCAGCAGCCCTGCCCTCGGGCAGGTGGGTGGAAATGAGCAGTTCTTC.